A single sample gave rise to the 30 T cell receptor beta chains below, sequenced in a study of cytomegalovirus exposure and HLA in healthy donors. The primer mix had 60 Vbeta and 13 Jbeta primers. Sequenced by immunoSEQ multiplex PCR; TCRdb stores in-frame clones only, minus some. The sample consists of roughly 120,000 clones, over 60% of them appearing once. The sequencing sample was made of PBMCs. The receptors originated from a human donor in good health.

V is TRBV19 and J is TRBJ2-7; D call uncertain. Trimming left V 5 bases short and J 2 bases short, with 13 bases between. The CDR3 extends over 14 amino acids. Germline V CDR1 and CDR2: LNHDA, SQIVND (reference sequence). This CDR3 reads CASSPDAAAYEQYF. CDR3 coding DNA: TGTGCCAGTAGTCCCGACGCGGCAGCCTACGAGCAGTACTTC.

The rearrangement joins TRBV7-9 to TRBJ2-4, with a weak D call TRBD1 (6 bases). V lost 2 bases to trimming and J lost 6 bases, with 14 bases between them. The CDR3 consists of 15 residues. Germline V gene data show CDR1 as SEHNR and CDR2 as FQNEAQ (reference sequence). CDR3 sequence (DNA): TGTGCCAGCAGCTTATTGTTCGGGACAAGAAACATTCAGTACTTC. This encodes CASSLLFGTRNIQYF. The full variable domain, rest sourced from reference TRBV7-9 and TRBJ2-4, is DTGVSQNPRHKITKRGQNVTFRCDPISEHNRLYWYRQTLGQGPEFLTYFQNEAQLEKSRLLSDRFSAERPKGSFSTLEIQRTEQGDSAMYLCASSLLFGTRNIQYFGAGTRLSVL.

The V and J genes are TRBV10-2 and TRBJ2-7, with D unclear. The V end was cut by 6 bases, the J end by 0 bases, with 9 bases between. The CDR3 runs 13 residues. Germline V CDR1 and CDR2: WSHSY, SAAADI. The CDR3 is CASSGGSSYEQYF. The CDR3 DNA follows: TGCGCCAGCAGCGGCGGTAGCTCCTACGAGCAGTACTTC.

As concerns this clone: At one of its ends the junction is not consistent with the germline gene, which may arise from a read error. Other DNA sequences in this sample translate to the same CDR3. CDR3 nucleotides: TGTGCCAGCAGCCAGGGGGGTAGCTCGGAGACCCAGTACTTC. Translation gives CASSQGGSSETQYF. V and J are TRBV4-1 and TRBJ2-5, with D possibly being TRBD1 (7 bases). Germline V lookup: CDR1 MGHRA, CDR2 YSYEKL. This CDR3 has 14 amino acids.

The CDR3 DNA follows: TGTGCTAGTGGTTTGGGATGGGACAGGGTGTTGGATACGCAGTATTTT. It specifies CASGLGWDRVLDTQYF. The chain carries TRBV12-5 and TRBJ2-3; 9 bases are shared with TRBD1. V lost 1 base, J lost 6 bases, and 8 bases stayed unmatched. The CDR3 is 16 residues long. CDR1 and CDR2 (germline): LGHNT, FRNRAP.

The chain couples TRBV6-1 to TRBJ1-6, with a weak D call TRBD1 (5 bases). Trimming cost V 0 bases and J 13 bases, with 22 bases left between them. The CDR3 spans 17 residues. The germline V gene has CDR1 MNHNS and CDR2 SASEGT. In DNA, the CDR3 is TGTGCCAGCAGTGAAGCATTACAAGGCAGGGATAGTTGGCCCCTCCACTTT. This codes for CASSEALQGRDSWPLHF.

The rearrangement links TRBV11-2 to TRBJ2-1, with 8 bases matching TRBD1. Germline V CDR1 and CDR2: SGHAT, FQNNGV. CDR3 length equals 15 residues. Trimming at V came to 5 bases and at J to 4 bases, leaving 7 bases not matched to a gene. CDR3: CASSPRGQGYNEQFF. Written as DNA, the CDR3 is TGTGCCAGCAGCCCCCGTGGACAGGGTTACAATGAGCAGTTCTTC.

The chain links TRBV6-1 to TRBJ1-5; D not certain. This CDR3 is built from 15 residues. Germline-derived CDR1 and CDR2 are MNHNS and SASEGT. V lost 2 bases to trimming and J lost 0 bases, with 8 bases between them. The CDR3 protein is CASSELAYSNQPQHF. DNA for the CDR3: TGTGCCAGCAGTGAACTTGCCTATAGCAATCAGCCCCAGCATTTT.

With regard to this clone: One junction end disagrees with the germline gene, perhaps due to a read error. V is TRBV5-4 and J is TRBJ2-7, with D tentatively TRBD2 (5 bases). The CDR3 covers 13 residues. Germline CDR1 is SGHNT and CDR2 is YYREEE (reference sequence). The CDR3 here is CASSLDGTYEQYF. The CDR3 DNA reads as TGTGCCAGCAGTTTGGACGGGACCTACGAGCAGTACTTC.

V gene TRBV6-6 combines with J gene TRBJ1-5; possibly TRBD1 for D (5 bases). Germline V gives CDR1 MNHNY, CDR2 SVGAGI (reference sequence). This CDR3 comprises 12 residues. Trimming left V 10 bases short and J 7 bases short, with 14 bases between. CDR3 protein: CATAGRSQPQHF. The CDR3 DNA is TGTGCCACCGCAGGGAGGTCGCAGCCCCAGCATTTT.

This clone was picked up one time. This chain uses TRBV27 with TRBJ1-2; D is possibly TRBD1 (5 bases). Trimming cost V 0 bases and J 6 bases, with 8 bases left between them. Germline V gene lookup returns CDR1 MNHEY and CDR2 SMNVEV (reference sequence). This CDR3 has 13 residues. CDR3 nucleotides: TGTGCCAGCAGTTTATCCAGGGATAATGGCTACACCTTC. Amino acid sequence: CASSLSRDNGYTF.

This clone was detected only a few times. One end of the junction fails to match germline, which may point to a read error. V is TRBV7-9 and J is TRBJ2-7, with D perhaps being TRBD1 or TRBD2 (6 bases each). The CDR3 runs to 16 residues. CDR1 is SEHNR, CDR2 FQNEAQ, per germline (reference sequence). The CDR3 region has the DNA TGTTCCAGCAGCTTAGCAGGGGCCTTGCGGGATTACGAGCAGTACTTC. As protein: CSSSLAGALRDYEQYF. Drawing the rest from reference TRBV7-9 and TRBJ2-7, the complete variable domain is DTGVSQNPRHKITKRGQNVTFRCDPISEHNRLYWYRQTLGQGPEFLTYFQNEAQLEKSRLLSDRFSAERPKGSFSTLEIQRTEQGDSAMYLCSSSLAGALRDYEQYFGPGTRLTVT.

This clone was observed a single time. The junction differs from germline at one of its ends, possibly a read error. This sequence joins TRBV7-9 and TRBJ1-1; D is possibly TRBD1 (5 bases). Germline V gene data show CDR1 as SEHNR and CDR2 as FQNEAQ (reference sequence). The length of the CDR3 is 12 residues. The CDR3 loop reads CSSSFRRGEAFF. The DNA for the CDR3 is TGTTCCAGCAGCTTTAGAAGGGGTGAAGCTTTCTTT.

The chain recombines TRBV28 with TRBJ1-2; D gene uncertain. Germline V CDR1 and CDR2: MDHEN, SYDVKM. The CDR3 extends over 14 amino acids. Trimming stripped 2 bases from V and 7 bases from J, with 14 bases between. The CDR3 protein is CASSLDTPSFGYTF. Here the CDR3 DNA reads TGTGCCAGCAGTTTAGACACCCCGTCGTTTGGCTACACCTTC.

V gene TRBV14 combines with J gene TRBJ2-3; D is possibly TRBD1 (6 bases). In germline, CDR1 is SGHDN, CDR2 FVKESK. Between the trimmed V and J ends, which lost 2 bases and 1 base, there was a span of 13 bases. This CDR3 contains 16 residues. The CDR3 spells CASSQTRDTRTDTQYF. CDR3 DNA: TGTGCCAGCAGCCAAACCCGGGACACCCGCACAGATACGCAGTATTTT.

J is TRBJ2-4 and V is TRBV6-1; a possible D gene is TRBD2 (5 bases). Germline CDR1 is MNHNS and CDR2 is SASEGT. The CDR3 consists of 12 residues. The V gene lost 6 bases and the J gene lost 6 bases, with 9 bases spanning the gap. The CDR3 nucleotides read TGTGCCAGCAGGGAGGACGGAAACATTCAGTACTTC. This gives the protein CASREDGNIQYF.

The chain has TRBV9 and TRBJ2-5, with 10 bases that match TRBD2. The J call is uncertain, as TRBJ2-7 better fits the DNA end. Per germline, CDR1 SGDLS and CDR2 YYNGEE. There are 16 residues in the CDR3. The CDR3 DNA follows: TGTGCCAGCAGCGTAGGTGGTAGCGGGGGGTTGTACGAGCAGTACTTC. Encoded protein: CASSVGGSGGLYEQYF.

The V and J genes are TRBV19 and TRBJ2-3; D is possibly TRBD2 (6 bases). V was trimmed by 7 bases and J by 6 bases, leaving 17 bases between them. This CDR3 contains 14 residues. Looked up from germline, CDR1 is LNHDA and CDR2 is SQIVND (reference sequence). The CDR3 loop reads CASMGGAAGDTQYF. CDR3 nucleotides: TGTGCCAGTATGGGTGGGGCGGCGGGGGATACGCAGTATTTT. Using reference TRBV19 and TRBJ2-3 for the parts outside the CDR3, the full variable domain is DGGITQSPKYLFRKEGQNVTLSCEQNLNHDAMYWYRQDPGQGLRLIYYSQIVNDFQKGDIAEGYSVSREKKESFPLTVTSAQKNPTAFYLCASMGGAAGDTQYFGPGTRLTVL.

This chain uses TRBV6-4 with TRBJ2-6; 8 bases agree with TRBD1. V dropped 3 bases and J dropped 1; count of bases not matched to a gene: 2. In germline, CDR1 is MRHNA, CDR2 SNTAGT. This CDR3 has 16 amino acids. Here the CDR3 reads CASSEQGASGANVLTF. The CDR3 region has the DNA TGTGCCAGCAGTGAGCAGGGGGCTTCTGGGGCCAACGTCCTGACTTTC.

The V and J genes are TRBV5-1 and TRBJ2-5; 10 bases are a match to TRBD1. The germline V gene encodes CDR1 SGHRS and CDR2 YFSETQ. V was clipped by 0 bases and J by 5 bases; unmatched bases: 4. CDR3 length: 15 residues. CDR3 DNA: TGCGCCAGCAGCTTGGGGACAGGGGGATGGGAGACCCAGTACTTC. It is translated as CASSLGTGGWETQYF.

The CDR3 loop reads CASSLGGGQGDSPLHF. The DNA for the CDR3 is TGTGCCAGCAGCTTAGGAGGGGGACAGGGGGACTCACCCCTCCACTTT. V gene TRBV7-6 combines with J gene TRBJ1-6; TRBD1 matches at 11 bases. J was trimmed by 10 bases and V by 1 base; bases with no gene match: 6. This CDR3 contains 16 residues. Germline V gene data show CDR1 as SGHVS and CDR2 as FNYEAQ.

The chain carries TRBV9 and TRBJ1-3; D ambiguous. The CDR3 loop spans 17 amino acids. Per germline, CDR1 SGDLS and CDR2 YYNGEE. Trimming removed 4 bases from V and 0 bases from J, with 17 bases in between. DNA for the CDR3: TGTGCCAGCAGCCTGAGGCCCGAAACGAGCTCTGGAAACACCATATATTTT. This sequence encodes CASSLRPETSSGNTIYF.

V gene TRBV6-6 combines with J gene TRBJ1-1; 9 bases are shared with TRBD1. The CDR3 is made up of 16 amino acids. The ends lost 6 bases at V and 1 base at J; junction bases unmatched: 9. Germline CDR1 MNHNY, CDR2 SVGAGI (reference sequence). The CDR3 nucleotides are TGTGCCAGCAGCAGTAAACAGGGGGCCCCGAACACTGAAGCTTTCTTT. Residues: CASSSKQGAPNTEAFF.

The rearrangement links TRBV19 to TRBJ2-1; 8 bases align to TRBD2. The germline V gene encodes CDR1 LNHDA and CDR2 SQIVND (reference sequence). The CDR3 covers 15 residues. Trimming at V came to 5 bases and at J to 4 bases, leaving 7 bases not matched to a gene. The CDR3 sequence is CASSPGGDPYNEQFF. The CDR3 nucleotides are TGTGCCAGTAGTCCGGGGGGGGACCCGTACAATGAGCAGTTCTTC.

The chain joins TRBV28 to TRBJ2-1; D might be TRBD1 (5 bases). The V gene's germline CDR1 is MDHEN and CDR2 SYDVKM. This CDR3 spans 14 amino acids. V lost 2 bases, J lost 10 bases, and 15 bases lay in between. CDR3 sequence: CASSLGSGSIEQFF. CDR3 DNA: TGTGCCAGCAGTTTAGGTTCAGGGTCCATAGAGCAGTTCTTC.

J is TRBJ2-7 and V is TRBV6-6, with TRBD1 matching 9 bases. The V gene's germline CDR1 is MNHNY and CDR2 SVGAGI (reference sequence). The CDR3 loop spans 16 amino acids. V trimming: 5 bases; J trimming: 2 bases; junction bases outside the gene matches: 10. CDR3: CASSRAGTGSTYEQYF. CDR3 DNA sequence: TGTGCCAGCAGTAGAGCCGGGACAGGGAGCACCTACGAGCAGTACTTC.

This clone was recorded once. This rearrangement joins TRBV11-2 to TRBJ2-7; D perhaps matches TRBD1 (5 bases). The CDR3 loop spans 13 amino acids. Germline assignment: CDR1 SGHAT and CDR2 FQNNGV. Trimming cost V 4 bases and J 6 bases, with 13 bases left between them. The DNA for the CDR3 is TGTGCCAGCAGCTCCCCTCGGACATTCGAGCAGTACTTC. This sequence encodes CASSSPRTFEQYF.

V gene TRBV19 combines with J gene TRBJ1-4; 8 positions agree with TRBD1. Germline CDR1 is LNHDA and CDR2 is SQIVND (reference sequence). CDR3 length: 14 residues. Unmatched junction bases numbered 7, after V lost 7 bases and J lost 6 bases. Here the CDR3 reads CASTPTGADEKLFF. CDR3 coding DNA: TGTGCCAGTACCCCGACAGGGGCGGATGAAAAACTGTTTTTT.

The chain links TRBV5-1 to TRBJ1-2, with 8 bases that match TRBD1. The trim removed 3 bases at V and 9 bases at J, leaving 10 bases unmatched. The CDR3 is made up of 14 amino acids. Germline CDR1 is SGHRS and CDR2 is YFSETQ. CDR3 DNA: TGCGCCAGCAGCTCCAGACAGGGGAAAGGTAGCTACACCTTC. This sequence encodes CASSSRQGKGSYTF.

This clone was seen many times. The chain uses TRBV2 and TRBJ1-5; D not resolved. Trimming left V 2 bases short and J 2 bases short, with 10 bases between. The CDR3 covers 15 residues. Germline V gene lookup returns CDR1 SNHLY and CDR2 FYNNEI. The CDR3 DNA is TGTGCCAGCAGTGAACACGGGGTAGGCAATCAGCCCCAGCATTTT. Translating gives CASSEHGVGNQPQHF.